The rows below give T cell receptor beta chains drawn from one sample of a study of control samples from healthy donors and cancer patients. Assay: immunoSEQ multiplex PCR; the TCRdb copy retains only in-frame clones and omits some. This table holds roughly 30,000 clones, around 93% found once. Sequenced material: PBMCs. These receptors all come from a man aged 35 to 55 with colorectal cancer. Both conserved end residues are part of each CDR3. A D gene is named only where the DNA matches it firmly. Where a row states a size, it is once, few, many or the class of an expanded clone; other rows omit it.

CDR3aa	CDR3nt	d_gene	abundance	len	v_gene	j_gene
CASSLGTTNTGELFF	TGTGCCAGCAGCTTGGGCACGACGAACACCGGGGAGCTGTTTTTT	NA	once	15	TRBV7-6	TRBJ2-2
CASKGQGKEKLFF	TGTGCCAGCAAGGGGCAGGGGAAGGAAAAACTGTTTTTT	NA	NA	13	TRBV6-5	TRBJ1-4
CAWSATGTEAFF	TGTGCCTGGTCCGCGACAGGGACTGAAGCTTTCTTT	TRBD1	NA	12	TRBV30	TRBJ1-1
CASSYRRTDNYGYTF	TGTGCCAGCAGTTACCGACGGACTGATAACTATGGCTACACCTTC	NA	NA	15	TRBV6-5	TRBJ1-2
CASSSVGQGGGATQYF	TGTGCCAGCAGTTCGGTCGGACAGGGAGGGGGGGCGACCCAGTACTTC	NA	NA	16	TRBV6-5	TRBJ2-5
CAWSLTGRYEQYF	TGTGCCTGGAGTTTGACAGGGAGATACGAGCAGTACTTC	TRBD1	NA	13	TRBV30	TRBJ2-7
CASSLERGARDNEQFF	TGCGCCAGCAGCTTGGAGAGGGGGGCTCGGGACAATGAGCAGTTCTTC	NA	NA	16	TRBV5-1	TRBJ2-1
CASSRTGDQFWSYNEQFF	TGTGCCAGCAGCCGGACAGGGGATCAGTTTTGGTCCTACAATGAGCAGTTCTTC	TRBD1	NA	18	TRBV5-6	TRBJ2-1
CASSPGAGGEQFF	TGTGCCAGCTCACCAGGGGCAGGTGGCGAGCAGTTCTTC	NA	NA	13	TRBV18	TRBJ2-1
CASSLASAGGTTSTDTQYF	TGCGCCAGCAGCTTGGCCTCGGCGGGGGGCACCACTAGCACAGATACGCAGTATTTT	TRBD2	once	19	TRBV5-1	TRBJ2-3
CASSLIVAYNSPLHF	TGTGCCAGCAGCTTGATTGTGGCCTATAATTCACCCCTCCACTTT	NA	NA	15	TRBV5-6	TRBJ1-6
CASGGQGAGSYGYTF	TGTGCCAGCGGAGGGCAGGGGGCGGGTAGCTATGGCTACACCTTC	TRBD1	NA	15	TRBV6-5	TRBJ1-2
CASSLYGQGGSPLHF	TGTGCCAGCAGCTTGTATGGGCAGGGCGGTTCACCCCTCCACTTT	NA	NA	15	TRBV5-8	TRBJ1-6
CASSLALYSNQPQHF	TGTGCCAGCAGCTTGGCTCTGTATAGCAATCAGCCCCAGCATTTT	NA	NA	15	TRBV5-6	TRBJ1-5
CASSPDRGNTEAFF	TGTGCCAGCAGCCCGGACAGGGGGAACACTGAAGCTTTCTTT	TRBD1	NA	14	TRBV6-5	TRBJ1-1
CASSTLTVGTGELFF	TGTGCCAGTAGTACCCTGACGGTAGGCACCGGGGAGCTGTTTTTT	NA	NA	15	TRBV19	TRBJ2-2
CASSQDPTYEKLFF	TGCGCCAGCAGCCAAGACCCGACTTATGAAAAACTGTTTTTT	NA	NA	14	TRBV4-1	TRBJ1-4
CASSHLGQGKYNEQFF	TGTGCCAGCTCCCATTTGGGACAGGGGAAATACAATGAGCAGTTCTTC	TRBD1	NA	16	TRBV3-1/TRBV3-2	TRBJ2-1
CASSSLAGGGKTQYF	TGTGCCAGCAGCTCCCTAGCGGGGGGAGGGAAGACCCAGTACTTC	TRBD2	NA	15	TRBV7-2	TRBJ2-5
CAWSRRKTGELFF	TGTGCCTGGAGTCGACGGAAAACCGGGGAGCTGTTTTTT	NA	NA	13	TRBV30	TRBJ2-2
CASSLTGGYQPQHF	TGTGCCAGCAGCTTGACAGGGGGCTATCAGCCCCAGCATTTT	TRBD1	NA	14	TRBV7-9	TRBJ1-5
CASARGLPGANEKLFF	TGTGCTAGTGCCCGGGGACTCCCCGGGGCTAATGAAAAACTGTTTTTT	NA	NA	16	TRBV12-5	TRBJ1-4
CAWSGGALSSYNEQFF	TGTGCCTGGAGTGGGGGGGCATTGAGCTCCTACAATGAGCAGTTCTTC	NA	NA	16	TRBV30	TRBJ2-1
CASSLGLGLLSTDTQYF	TGTGCCAGCAGCTTAGGCCTTGGTTTACTTAGCACAGATACGCAGTATTTT	NA	NA	17	TRBV13	TRBJ2-3
CASSLELDRYTEAFF	TGTGCCAGCAGCTTGGAACTAGACCGATACACTGAAGCTTTCTTT	NA	NA	15	TRBV7-8	TRBJ1-1
CASSPGGTGQVNEQYF	TGCGCCAGCAGCCCTGGCGGGACAGGGCAGGTCAACGAGCAGTACTTC	TRBD1	NA	16	TRBV5-1	TRBJ2-7
CASSLQGASYEQYF	TGTGCCAGCAGCCTACAGGGGGCTTCCTACGAGCAGTACTTC	TRBD1	NA	14	TRBV7-3	TRBJ2-7
CASSDSGGQRNQPQHF	TGTGCCAGCAGTGATTCTGGGGGACAGCGCAATCAGCCCCAGCATTTT	TRBD1	NA	16	TRBV2	TRBJ1-5
CASSPRRTGGTDTQYF	TGTGCCAGCAGTCCTCGCAGGACAGGGGGAACAGATACGCAGTATTTT	TRBD1	NA	16	TRBV27	TRBJ2-3
CATSRDSYQETQYF	TGTGCCACCAGCAGAGACTCGTACCAAGAGACCCAGTACTTC	NA	NA	14	TRBV15	TRBJ2-5
CASNSEGQGNYGYTF	TGTGCCAGTAACTCGGAGGGACAGGGGAACTATGGCTACACCTTC	TRBD1	NA	15	TRBV19	TRBJ1-2
CASSQSGGRCYEQYF	TGCGCCAGCAGTCAATCTGGGGGCAGGTGCTACGAGCAGTACTTC	NA	NA	15	TRBV23-1	TRBJ2-7
CASTKWQGSSYNSPLHF	TGTGCCAGTACCAAGTGGCAGGGGAGCTCCTATAATTCACCCCTCCACTTT	NA	NA	17	TRBV19	TRBJ1-6
CASSYGTGTTNSPLHF	TGTGCCAGCAGTTACGGGACAGGAACGACTAATTCACCCCTCCACTTT	TRBD1	NA	16	TRBV6-5	TRBJ1-6
CASSETTGGGSPLHF	TGCGCCAGCAGTGAGACAACAGGGGGAGGGTCACCCCTCCACTTT	TRBD1	NA	15	TRBV10-2	TRBJ1-6
CASSQDFSGGSYQETQYF	TGCGCCAGCAGCCAAGATTTTTCGGGGGGCTCGTACCAAGAGACCCAGTACTTC	NA	once	18	TRBV4-1	TRBJ2-5
CATSRQGGNTEAFF	TGTGCCACCAGCAGACAGGGTGGAAACACTGAAGCTTTCTTT	NA	NA	14	TRBV15	TRBJ1-1
CASSPRQGFGNTIYF	TGTGCCAGCAGCCCCAGACAGGGGTTCGGAAACACCATATATTTT	TRBD1	NA	15	TRBV11-3	TRBJ1-3
CASSVSARTDTQYF	TGTGCCAGCAGTGTTTCGGCTAGAACAGATACGCAGTATTTT	NA	NA	14	TRBV6-4	TRBJ2-3
CSVDGGTDEKLFF	TGCAGCGTTGACGGAGGGACGGATGAAAAACTGTTTTTT	NA	NA	13	TRBV29-1	TRBJ1-4
CASSPDRGKGEKLFF	TGTGCCAGCTCACCGGACAGGGGGAAAGGTGAAAAACTGTTTTTT	TRBD1	NA	15	TRBV18	TRBJ1-4
CASRLQEGQPQHF	TGTGCCAGCCGCTTACAGGAGGGTCAGCCCCAGCATTTT	NA	NA	13	TRBV12-3/TRBV12-4	TRBJ1-5
CSVPRATGGYTF	TGCAGCGTCCCCCGGGCAACCGGCGGCTACACCTTC	NA	NA	12	TRBV29-1	TRBJ1-2
CASSGDRRIYGYTF	TGTGCCAGCAGTGGAGACAGGCGTATCTATGGCTACACCTTC	NA	NA	14	TRBV2	TRBJ1-2
CASSLSWTGTQPQHF	TGTGCCAGCAGTTTATCGTGGACAGGGACTCAGCCCCAGCATTTT	TRBD1	NA	15	TRBV27	TRBJ1-5
CASSDGQGGGYTF	TGTGCCAGCAGCGATGGACAGGGGGGTGGCTACACCTTC	TRBD1	NA	13	TRBV7-9	TRBJ1-2
CASSPGLYYGYTF	TGTGCCAGCAGTCCAGGCTTATACTATGGCTACACCTTC	NA	NA	13	TRBV7-9	TRBJ1-2